These 27 T cell receptor beta chains came from one sample sequenced in a study of human T cells and chemical hapten exposure. TCRdb recomputed calls from the RACE reads with MiXCR, one row per CDR3 protein. The sample includes fewer than 200,000 distinct CDR3 sequences, about a quarter of them seen just once. Time point denoted: patch test 3, about 24 weeks after DPC sensitization. Regarding treatment: therapeutic diphenylcyclopropenone sensitization with weekly scalp DPC. The starting material was whole blood, obtained in connection with sensitization to the hapten diphenylcyclopropenone (DPC). These TCRs come from a woman aged 18-29 years with alopecia areata. Some clones in this sample may be carry-over from other donors' samples.

This rearrangement joins TRBV5-6 to TRBJ2-3; D not resolved. The CDR3 spans 12 residues. Trimming took 0 bases from V and 7 from J, leaving 6 bases between them. Germline CDR1 and CDR2: SGHDT and YYEEEE. For the CDR3, the DNA is TGTGCCAGCAGCTTGGAGCAGAATACGCAGTATTTT. As protein: CASSLEQNTQYF.

The V gene is TRBV21-1, the J gene TRBJ2-7. TRBV21-1 represents a pseudogene. This CDR3 has 15 amino acids. The CDR3 loop is CASSYYTASSYEQYF. Written as DNA, the CDR3 is TGTGCCAGCAGCTACTACACGGCGAGCTCCTACGAGCAGTACTTC.

This chain uses TRBV20-1 with TRBJ2-1, with 8 bases that match TRBD2. V was pared by 6 bases and J by 5 bases, with 9 bases of the junction left unmatched. The germline V gene has CDR1 DFQATT and CDR2 SNEGSKA (reference sequence). The CDR3 extends over 14 amino acids. CDR3 DNA: TGCAGTGCGGGACCGGGACTAGATCACAATGAGCAGTTCTTC. As protein: CSAGPGLDHNEQFF.

The V and J genes are TRBV10-3 and TRBJ1-2; the match to TRBD1 covers 9 bases. This CDR3 contains 15 residues. The trim removed 2 bases at V and 7 bases at J, leaving 8 bases unmatched. CDR1 ENHRY and CDR2 SYGVKD come from the germline V gene. As DNA, the CDR3 is TGTGCCATCAGTGAGCTGGGGACAGGGAAGAGTGGCTACACCTTC. Its translation: CAISELGTGKSGYTF.

This clonotype occurred a few times. The genes are TRBV9 and TRBJ2-7; D unresolved. The CDR3 length is 15 residues. Germline V CDR1 and CDR2: SGDLS, YYNGEE. Trimming pared 0 bases from V and 0 bases from J, leaving 10 bases between. CDR3 DNA sequence: TGTGCCAGCAGCGTAGTTGACCCCGGCTCCTACGAGCAGTACTTC. It codes for CASSVVDPGSYEQYF.

The chain combines TRBV4-1 with TRBJ1-1; D might be TRBD1 (5 bases). The germline V gene encodes CDR1 MGHRA and CDR2 YSYEKL. The CDR3 has 14 residues. The V and J ends lost 3 bases and 4 bases respectively, with 12 bases between them. The CDR3: CASSQGLRGTEAFF. The CDR3 coding sequence is TGCGCCAGCAGCCAGGGACTGCGGGGCACTGAAGCTTTCTTT.

The chain employs TRBV6-5 and TRBJ1-1, with a possible D match to TRBD1 (6 bases). CDR1 and CDR2 from the germline V gene are MNHEY and SVGAGI. CDR3 length equals 13 residues. V was clipped by 6 bases and J by 7 bases, with 15 bases between them. The chain's CDR3 is CASRPDHRDEAFF. The CDR3 DNA is TGTGCCAGCAGGCCAGATCACAGGGATGAAGCTTTCTTT.

This clonotype was recorded once. The chain couples TRBV25-1 to TRBJ2-5; D uncertain. V was shortened by 3 bases and J by 5 bases, with 4 bases between the two germline ends. The length of the CDR3 is 11 residues. Germline values: CDR1 MGHDK, CDR2 SYGVNS. CDR3 region: CASSDSETQYF. The CDR3 DNA reads as TGTGCCAGCAGTGACAGCGAGACCCAGTACTTC.

In this sample, this clonotype turned up many times. The rearrangement uses TRBV29-1 and TRBJ2-7, with TRBD1 identical over 7 bases. Germline CDR1 reads SQVTM; CDR2 reads ANQGSEA. CDR3 size: 12 residues. J was trimmed by 3 bases and V by 6 bases; bases with no gene match: 5. The DNA for the CDR3 is TGCAGCGTCAGACAGGGCTACTACGAGCAGTACTTC. Residues: CSVRQGYYEQYF.

The CDR3 protein is CSVLWGHGELFF. The CDR3 nucleotides are TGCAGCGTTTTATGGGGCCACGGGGAGCTGTTTTTT. This chain joins TRBV29-1 and TRBJ2-2; tentative D call: TRBD1 (5 bases). Germline assignment: CDR1 SQVTM and CDR2 ANQGSEA. The CDR3 covers 12 residues. Trimming took off 5 bases at V and 7 bases at J, with 11 bases between the two ends.

This clonotype was detected only a few times. This sequence joins TRBV18 and TRBJ1-2, with TRBD1 matching over 7 bases. V trimming: 0 bases; J trimming: 3 bases; junction bases outside the gene matches: 22. The CDR3 is 21 amino acids. CDR1 and CDR2 from the germline V gene are KGHSH and LQKENI. The CDR3 loop reads CASSPPRTGGSQTDRHYGYTF. DNA of the CDR3: TGTGCCAGCTCACCACCGAGGACAGGAGGGTCCCAAACTGACCGGCACTATGGCTACACCTTC.

This clonotype was counted between two and nine times. The rearrangement links TRBV24-1 to TRBJ1-5; D possibly corresponds to TRBD1 (5 bases). The CDR3 consists of 13 residues. Germline values: CDR1 KGHDR, CDR2 SFDVKD. The V and J ends lost 5 bases and 4 bases respectively, with 8 bases between them. The CDR3 sequence: CATSGWGNQPQHF. The CDR3 coding sequence is TGTGCCACCAGTGGGTGGGGGAATCAGCCCCAGCATTTT.

This clonotype has only a few counts. The V and J genes are TRBV9 and TRBJ2-7; 7 nucleotides match TRBD1. V lost 5 bases to trimming and J lost 0 bases; unmatched junction nucleotides: 5. This CDR3 has 14 residues. The germline V gene encodes CDR1 SGDLS and CDR2 YYNGEE. The CDR3 loop is CASSLTGNSYEQYF. The DNA of the CDR3 is TGTGCCAGCAGTTTGACAGGGAACTCCTACGAGCAGTACTTC.

This clonotype was seen only a few times. This chain joins TRBV4-3 and TRBJ2-2; 8 bases map to TRBD2. Germline-derived CDR1 and CDR2 are LGHNA and YSLEER. The V segment lost 0 bases and the J segment 1 base; nucleotides outside the gene matches: 7. The CDR3 loop spans 18 amino acids. The CDR3 nucleotides read TGCGCCAGCAGCCAAGATAGTTTGCTAGCGGGGAACACCGGGGAGCTGTTTTTT. This codes for CASSQDSLLAGNTGELFF.

A few counts support this clonotype. The rearrangement joins TRBV5-1 to TRBJ1-1; TRBD1 matches 8 bases. CDR3 length: 15 amino acids. Germline CDR1 is SGHRS and CDR2 is YFSETQ. After removal of 3 bases from V and 5 bases from J, the junction contained 9 bases not matched to a gene. The CDR3 sequence: CASSSGRTGRTEAFF. For the CDR3, the DNA is TGCGCCAGCAGCTCCGGAAGGACAGGGCGAACTGAAGCTTTCTTT.

V gene TRBV25-1 combines with J gene TRBJ2-3, with 8 bases identical to TRBD2. J lost 2 bases, V lost 4 bases, and 8 bases had no gene match. Germline V gives CDR1 MGHDK, CDR2 SYGVNS. CDR3 length: 16 amino acids. CDR3: CASSGGLAGVTDTQYF. The CDR3 DNA sequence: TGTGCCAGCAGTGGTGGGCTAGCGGGTGTCACAGATACGCAGTATTTT.

V gene TRBV20-1 combines with J gene TRBJ2-7; D is perhaps TRBD1 (6 bases). V was pared by 0 bases and J by 2 bases, with 11 bases between. This CDR3 has 14 amino acids. From germline, CDR1 is DFQATT and CDR2 SNEGSKA (reference sequence). The CDR3 DNA reads as TGCAGTGCTAGAGATCCGGGGACAACCTACGAGCAGTACTTC. Its translation is CSARDPGTTYEQYF.

The genes are TRBV25-1 and TRBJ1-6; 8 nucleotides match TRBD1. V lost 8 bases to trimming and J lost 7 bases; unmatched junction nucleotides: 4. The germline gives CDR1 MGHDK, CDR2 SYGVNS. The CDR3 has 13 residues. In DNA, the CDR3 is TGTGCCAGCCAGACAGGGGAGAATTCACCCCTCCACTTT. Protein: CASQTGENSPLHF.

V gene TRBV18 combines with J gene TRBJ2-2; possible D gene TRBD2, 5 bases. From germline, CDR1 is KGHSH and CDR2 LQKENI. This CDR3 contains 18 residues. The ends were cut back, 5 bases at V and 4 bases at J, with 23 bases in the middle. The DNA for the CDR3 is TGTGCCAGCTCAGAACTCGAGCGGACCGGACGTGGCACCGGGGAGCTGTTTTTT. Its translation is CASSELERTGRGTGELFF.

This clonotype was seen just once. The J gene is TRBJ1-1, the V gene TRBV27; 7 bases align to TRBD1. CDR3 size: 14 residues. Germline V gene sequence: CDR1 MNHEY, CDR2 SMNVEV (reference sequence). V shed 6 bases and J 5 bases; nucleotides not matched to a gene: 9. The CDR3 protein is CASSIGTAWTEAFF. CDR3 DNA sequence: TGTGCCAGCAGCATCGGGACAGCTTGGACTGAAGCTTTCTTT.

The chain joins TRBV2 to TRBJ2-1; D not resolved. Trimming pared 9 bases from V and 7 bases from J, leaving 19 bases between. The CDR3 totals 14 residues. CDR1 and CDR2 from the germline V gene are SNHLY and FYNNEI. This chain's CDR3 is CASRVSIPPNEQFF. The DNA of the CDR3 is TGTGCCAGTAGAGTTAGTATTCCCCCTAATGAGCAGTTCTTC.

This chain connects TRBV7-2 to TRBJ2-3, with D perhaps TRBD2 (5 bases). Germline loops: CDR1 SGHTA, CDR2 FQGNSA. Trimming took 5 bases from V and 4 from J, leaving 10 bases between them. CDR3 length equals 13 residues. This CDR3 is CASSTRTADTQYF. For the CDR3, the DNA is TGTGCCAGCAGCACCCGGACTGCAGATACGCAGTATTTT.

The chain has TRBV4-3 and TRBJ2-7, with 9 bases matching TRBD2. Germline V gene sequence: CDR1 LGHNA, CDR2 YSLEER. This CDR3 region has 14 residues. The ends lost 4 bases at V and 4 bases at J; junction bases unmatched: 5. CDR3 sequence reads: CASSRGGGYYEQYF. CDR3 sequence (DNA): TGCGCCAGCAGCCGCGGGGGGGGGTATTACGAGCAGTACTTC.

The chain couples TRBV15 to TRBJ2-3, with TRBD1 as a possible D gene (6 bases). V lost 9 bases to trimming and J lost 3 bases, with 19 bases between them. The CDR3 contains 15 residues. Germline V lookup: CDR1 LNHNV, CDR2 YYDKDF (reference sequence). CDR3 bases: TGTGCCACTGCCGGGACAAGGTCCCCTACAGATACGCAGTATTTT. Translating gives CATAGTRSPTDTQYF.

The chain carries TRBV29-1 and TRBJ1-1, with 7 nucleotides matching TRBD1. Unmatched junction bases numbered 10, after V lost 2 bases and J lost 7 bases. The germline CDR1 and CDR2 sequences are SQVTM and ANQGSEA. CDR3 size: 14 residues. CDR3 coding DNA: TGCAGCGTTGAATGGCTAGGCAGGGGGAATGAAGCTTTCTTT. Encoded protein: CSVEWLGRGNEAFF.

V gene TRBV18 combines with J gene TRBJ1-3, with unresolved D. CDR3 length: 15 residues. Germline V lookup: CDR1 KGHSH, CDR2 LQKENI. Trimming took 3 bases from V and 0 from J, leaving 9 bases between them. The CDR3, as DNA: TGTGCCAGCTCACCTAGGGCAAGCTCTGGAAACACCATATATTTT. This sequence encodes CASSPRASSGNTIYF.

This chain links TRBV4-2 with TRBJ2-2, with 10 bases identical to TRBD1. The CDR3 is 15 amino acids. Germline values: CDR1 LGHNA, CDR2 YNFKEQ. V lost 4 bases, J lost 5 bases, and 4 bases stayed unmatched. CDR3 loop: CASSPGTGVTGELFF. CDR3 nucleotides: TGTGCCAGCAGCCCGGGGACAGGGGTGACCGGGGAGCTGTTTTTT.